These 28 T cell receptor beta chains came from one sample sequenced in a study of T-cell reconstitution after alpha-beta-depleted transplantation in children. Preparation of the TCRbeta library involved a method that used unique molecular identifiers. Each CDR3 protein is one row after TCRdb ran MiXCR on the PCR reads. The table records 450,000 to 700,000 distinct CDR3 sequences, 27% of them present only once. Sequences were derived from PBMCs, sampled before TCRalphabeta/CD19-depleted stem cell transplant. Receptors originate from a boy younger than two with Wiskott-Aldrich syndrome, due to receive a stem cell transplant.

The gene calls are TRBV2 and TRBJ2-7; D perhaps matches TRBD1 (5 bases). V was clipped by 7 bases and J by 3 bases, with 22 bases between them. The CDR3 consists of 16 residues. Germline V gene lookup returns CDR1 SNHLY and CDR2 FYNNEI. The CDR3: CASNVWVGRDIYEQYF. The CDR3 nucleotides read TGTGCCAGCAATGTGTGGGTCGGCAGGGATATCTACGAGCAGTACTTC.

The chain carries TRBV9 and TRBJ2-1, with D hard to call. The CDR3 consists of 23 residues. Germline CDR1 is SGDLS and CDR2 is YYNGEE. V lost 1 base, J lost 4 bases, and 36 bases lay in between. The CDR3 DNA reads as TGTGCCAGCAGCGTATCCTATCGCGGAAGGTGGGCTACTCCACTCAAACGTTACAATGAGCAGTTCTTC. Translation gives CASSVSYRGRWATPLKRYNEQFF.

This clonotype showed up just a few times. The rearrangement links TRBV6-2 or TRBV6-3 to TRBJ2-7; either TRBD1 or TRBD2 may supply D (5 bases each). CDR3 length equals 14 residues. V lost 6 bases and J 2 bases, leaving 14 bases between the germline ends. The germline CDR1 and CDR2 sequences are MNHEY and SVGEGT. Here the CDR3 DNA reads TGTGCCAGCAGCCCCCGAGGGACCGCCTACGAGCAGTACTTC. Translating it yields CASSPRGTAYEQYF.

The chain uses TRBV20-1 and TRBJ2-1, with 9 bases that match TRBD2. Losses at the gene ends were 0 bases for V and 1 base for J; bases not matched to a gene: 7. The germline V gene encodes CDR1 DFQATT and CDR2 SNEGSKA (reference sequence). The CDR3 extends over 17 amino acids. CDR3 sequence reads: CSARDVLAGRSYNEQFF. CDR3 nucleotides: TGCAGTGCTAGAGACGTTCTAGCGGGACGGTCCTACAATGAGCAGTTCTTC.

The J gene is TRBJ1-4, the V gene TRBV6-1; 8 bases map to TRBD1. There are 14 residues in the CDR3. The V gene's germline CDR1 is MNHNS and CDR2 SASEGT. J was trimmed by 8 bases and V by 6 bases; bases with no gene match: 8. CDR3 DNA sequence: TGTGCCAGCAGACGACAGGGGCCGGGAGAAAAACTGTTTTTT. Its protein is CASRRQGPGEKLFF.

This clonotype turned up a few times. V usage is TRBV6-1 and J usage is TRBJ2-7; the match to TRBD1 covers 7 bases. This CDR3 is built from 13 residues. V shed 8 bases and J 0 bases; nucleotides not matched to a gene: 4. The V gene's germline CDR1 is MNHNS and CDR2 SASEGT. The CDR3 reads CASHPGGSYEQYF. The DNA for the CDR3 is TGTGCCAGCCATCCAGGGGGCTCCTACGAGCAGTACTTC.

This clonotype was seen many times. V and J are TRBV10-3 and TRBJ2-7; 8 bases map to TRBD2. Germline values: CDR1 ENHRY, CDR2 SYGVKD. This CDR3 contains 15 residues. Germline trimming cut 6 bases from V and 3 bases from J; bases unmatched to any gene: 10. The CDR3 reads CAISLIRGGNYEQYF. CDR3 nucleotides: TGTGCCATCAGCCTGATTCGGGGGGGGAACTACGAGCAGTACTTC.

This clonotype was observed a few times. The CDR3 loop is CASSLAMTSGSPNEQFF. The CDR3 DNA sequence: TGCGCCAGCAGCTTGGCCATGACTAGCGGGAGCCCCAATGAGCAGTTCTTC. V and J are TRBV5-1 and TRBJ2-1, with TRBD2 matching 12 bases. V lost 0 bases, J lost 6 bases, and 7 bases stayed unmatched. There are 17 residues in the CDR3. The germline V gene has CDR1 SGHRS and CDR2 YFSETQ.

This clonotype has just a few counts. The V call is TRBV5-1, the J call TRBJ2-3; 8 bases line up with TRBD1. J lost 1 base, V lost 0 bases, and 1 base had no gene match. The CDR3 runs to 15 residues. Germline lookup yields CDR1 SGHRS and CDR2 YFSETQ. Written as DNA, the CDR3 is TGCGCCAGCAGCTTGGCGGGACAGGGCACAGATACGCAGTATTTT. Translating it yields CASSLAGQGTDTQYF.

This clonotype has more than one count but fewer than ten. The rearrangement joins TRBV11-2 to TRBJ2-7; TRBD2 aligns across 7 bases. Unmatched junction bases numbered 7, after V lost 5 bases and J lost 0 bases. Per the germline V gene, CDR1 is SGHAT and CDR2 is FQNNGV. The CDR3 is made up of 15 amino acids. Here the CDR3 DNA reads TGTGCCAGCAGCGTCCAGCGGGGTTTCTCCTACGAGCAGTACTTC. Its protein is CASSVQRGFSYEQYF.

V is TRBV9 and J is TRBJ2-7, with 11 bases matching TRBD1. Germline trimming cut 2 bases from V and 6 bases from J; bases unmatched to any gene: 4. Germline CDR1 SGDLS, CDR2 YYNGEE. The CDR3 extends over 14 amino acids. CDR3 bases: TGTGCCAGCAGCGTGGCCGGACAGGGGGCCGAGCAGTACTTC. Amino acid sequence: CASSVAGQGAEQYF.

This clonotype has a handful of counts. The V and J genes are TRBV12-3 or TRBV12-4 and TRBJ1-4; 8 positions agree with TRBD1. This CDR3 is built from 14 residues. V was pared by 4 bases and J by 8 bases, with 6 bases of the junction left unmatched. This chain's CDR3 is CASSSGQGGEKLFF. DNA of the CDR3: TGTGCCAGCAGTTCCGGACAGGGAGGAGAAAAACTGTTTTTT.

This chain uses TRBV7-2 with TRBJ2-4; 8 nucleotides match TRBD1. This CDR3 has 14 residues. Germline CDR1 SGHTA, CDR2 FQGNSA. V dropped 3 bases and J dropped 5; count of bases not matched to a gene: 3. The CDR3 sequence: CASSFRGRENIQYF. The CDR3 DNA follows: TGTGCCAGCAGCTTCAGGGGGCGGGAAAACATTCAGTACTTC.

This clonotype showed up just a few times. The chain recombines TRBV20-1 with TRBJ2-7; D gene uncertain. This CDR3 region has 16 residues. Looked up from germline, CDR1 is DFQATT and CDR2 is SNEGSKA (reference sequence). V lost 7 bases and J 2 bases, leaving 24 bases between the germline ends. The DNA for the CDR3 is TGCAGTGTCCGCAAGGGTCACCTTCGCGATACCTACGAGCAGTACTTC. Protein product: CSVRKGHLRDTYEQYF.

The rearrangement joins TRBV5-1 to TRBJ2-1, with a tentative D call TRBD2 (5 bases). V was pared by 0 bases and J by 7 bases, with 11 bases between. This CDR3 comprises 14 residues. The germline V gene has CDR1 SGHRS and CDR2 YFSETQ. The CDR3 nucleotides read TGCGCCAGCAGCTTGGGAGGGAGTATGAATGAGCAGTTCTTC. This codes for CASSLGGSMNEQFF.

A few counts support this clonotype. This chain joins TRBV5-1 and TRBJ1-4; the D is unclear. With 1 base removed from V and 4 bases from J, the gap between germline ends came to 11 bases. There are 15 residues in the CDR3. Germline CDR1 reads SGHRS; CDR2 reads YFSETQ. The CDR3 loop is CASSLKTGSNEKLFF. CDR3 coding DNA: TGCGCCAGCAGCTTGAAGACCGGCAGTAATGAAAAACTGTTTTTT. The variable domain in full, completed from reference TRBV5-1 and TRBJ1-4, reads KAGVTQTPRYLIKTRGQQVTLSCSPISGHRSVSWYQQTPGQGLQFLFEYFSETQRNKGNFPGRFSGRQFSNSRSEMNVSTLELGDSALYLCASSLKTGSNEKLFFGSGTQLSVL.

The V and J genes are TRBV12-3 or TRBV12-4 and TRBJ2-2, with 8 positions matching TRBD2. The CDR3 covers 14 residues. V dropped 6 bases and J dropped 6; count of bases not matched to a gene: 6. CDR3 coding DNA: TGTGCCAGCAGCCCGGGGGGGGCCTCCGGGGAGCTGTTTTTT. Encoded protein: CASSPGGASGELFF.

V gene TRBV9 combines with J gene TRBJ2-7; maybe TRBD2 (8 bases). From germline, CDR1 is SGDLS and CDR2 YYNGEE. CDR3 length: 16 residues. Trimming removed 5 bases from V and 2 bases from J, with 20 bases in between. CDR3 in amino acids: CASSVTGTSYPYEQYF. CDR3 DNA: TGTGCCAGCAGTGTGACAGGGACTAGTTATCCCTACGAGCAGTACTTC.

The CDR3 DNA reads TGTGCCAGCAGCGGGTACCGGGACAGGGTATCCGCGAACACCGGGGAGCTGTTTTTT. Encoded protein: CASSGYRDRVSANTGELFF. V is TRBV11-1 and J is TRBJ2-2; 9 bases match TRBD1. The length of the CDR3 is 19 residues. The V segment lost 5 bases and the J segment 0 bases; nucleotides outside the gene matches: 13. The germline gives CDR1 SGHAT, CDR2 FQDESV (reference sequence).

The rearrangement uses TRBV20-1 and TRBJ2-3; possible D gene TRBD2, 5 bases. Trimming took off 1 base at V and 2 bases at J, with 13 bases between the two ends. The CDR3 contains 15 residues. CDR1 and CDR2 (germline): DFQATT, SNEGSKA (reference sequence). CDR3 nucleotides: TGCAGTGCTAGAGGGAGGTTGTGGAACACAGATACGCAGTATTTT. This codes for CSARGRLWNTDTQYF.

CDR3 nucleotides: TGTGCCAGCAGTTTTGGAGCGGGAGGAGATACGCAGTATTTT. This encodes CASSFGAGGDTQYF. The chain employs TRBV27 and TRBJ2-3, with 9 bases lining up with TRBD2. V trimming: 3 bases; J trimming: 5 bases; junction bases outside the gene matches: 3. This CDR3 comprises 14 residues. Germline CDR1 and CDR2: MNHEY and SMNVEV (reference sequence).

The chain joins TRBV27 to TRBJ2-7; either TRBD1 or TRBD2 may supply D (5 bases each). The CDR3 totals 13 residues. CDR1 is MNHEY, CDR2 SMNVEV, per germline (reference sequence). V lost 1 base, J lost 7 bases, and 11 bases lay in between. The CDR3 sequence is CASSLLGTGEQYF. CDR3 nucleotide sequence: TGTGCCAGCAGTTTATTGGGGACGGGAGAGCAGTACTTC.

In DNA form, the CDR3 reads TGTGCCAGAGGGGGGAGAGATCTTCGCTTCTTC. Amino acids: CARGGRDLRFF. This rearrangement joins TRBV5-4 to TRBJ2-1; D may match TRBD1 or TRBD2 (6 bases each). The CDR3 covers 11 residues. Per the germline V gene, CDR1 is SGHNT and CDR2 is YYREEE (reference sequence). With 8 bases removed from V and 16 bases from J, the gap between germline ends came to 19 bases.

This clonotype came up a few times. The V and J genes are TRBV5-1 and TRBJ2-1, with 7 nucleotides matching TRBD2. V gave up 0 bases and J gave up 9 bases; unmatched junction bases: 15. This CDR3 spans 17 amino acids. Germline CDR1 and CDR2: SGHRS and YFSETQ. In DNA form, the CDR3 reads TGCGCCAGCAGCTTGGTTTGGTGGGAGGGCCGCACCACTGAGCAGTTCTTC. Protein: CASSLVWWEGRTTEQFF.

The CDR3 DNA reads as TGTGCCAGCAGCCACGGCTGGGGGGAGACCCAGTACTTC. This encodes CASSHGWGETQYF. V and J are TRBV3-1 and TRBJ2-5; D possibly matches TRBD1 or TRBD2 (5 bases each). V lost 3 bases, J lost 5 bases, and 10 bases lay in between. CDR1 is LGHDT and CDR2 is YNNKEL in the germline V gene (reference sequence). This CDR3 region has 13 residues.

This rearrangement joins TRBV14 to TRBJ2-5; D uncertain. Germline V gives CDR1 SGHDN, CDR2 FVKESK. The CDR3 covers 15 residues. V shed 1 base and J shed 1 base, with 10 bases lying between them. CDR3 protein: CASSQGAGPQETQYF. The CDR3 nucleotides are TGTGCCAGCAGCCAAGGTGCAGGACCCCAAGAGACCCAGTACTTC.

This chain joins TRBV7-9 and TRBJ1-1, with TRBD1 matching over 10 bases. The junction had 4 bases not matched to a gene; V was cut back by 9 bases and J by 3 bases. Germline assignment: CDR1 SEHNR and CDR2 FQNEAQ (reference sequence). The CDR3 has 13 amino acids. The CDR3 DNA reads as TGTGCCAGTAGACAGGGGGCCGACACTGAAGCTTTCTTT. Translated: CASRQGADTEAFF.

The V and J genes are TRBV12-3 or TRBV12-4 and TRBJ2-6; D is uncertain. Trimming pared 3 bases from V and 14 bases from J, leaving 17 bases between. The CDR3 extends over 14 amino acids. CDR3 protein: CASSFRTSVNILTF. DNA for the CDR3: TGTGCCAGCAGTTTTAGGACCTCCGTGAACATCCTGACTTTC.